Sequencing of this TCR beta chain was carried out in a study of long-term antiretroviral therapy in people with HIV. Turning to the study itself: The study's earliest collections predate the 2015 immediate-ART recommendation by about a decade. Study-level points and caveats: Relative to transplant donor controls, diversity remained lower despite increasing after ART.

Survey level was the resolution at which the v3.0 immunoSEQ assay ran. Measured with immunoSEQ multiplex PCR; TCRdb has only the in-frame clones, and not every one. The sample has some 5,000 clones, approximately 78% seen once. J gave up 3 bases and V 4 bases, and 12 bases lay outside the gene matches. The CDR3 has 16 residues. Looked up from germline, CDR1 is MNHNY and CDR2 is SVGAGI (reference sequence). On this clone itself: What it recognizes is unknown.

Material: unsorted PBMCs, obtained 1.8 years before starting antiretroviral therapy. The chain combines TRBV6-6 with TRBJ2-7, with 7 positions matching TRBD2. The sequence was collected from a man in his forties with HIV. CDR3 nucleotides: TGTGCCAGCAGTTGGATGGGCCGGGACTACGTCTACGAGCAGTACTTC. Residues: CASSWMGRDYVYEQYF.